This is a list of T cell receptor beta chains from one sample in a study of T cells in localized non-small cell lung cancer. Method: immunoSEQ multiplex PCR; TCRdb's copy keeps in-frame clones and lacks some. The table has tens of thousands of clones, roughly nine tenths seen once. The material was peripheral blood, obtained before any cancer treatment. Receptor source: a woman between 18 and 50 years old with stage III lung adenocarcinoma. CDR3s include the opening cysteine and the closing phenylalanine or tryptophan. Fields, in order: CDR3 length, D gene, clone size, V gene, J gene, CDR3 protein, CDR3 DNA. D genes are given only for firm matches. Clone size is shown for a subset of rows, as once, few, many or a class of expanded clone.

len: 14; d_gene: TRBD1; abundance: NA; v_gene: TRBV5-1; j_gene: TRBJ1-1; CDR3aa: CATSETGMNTEAFF; CDR3nt: TGCGCCACGAGTGAGACAGGGATGAACACTGAAGCTTTCTTT
len: 14; d_gene: NA; abundance: NA; v_gene: TRBV6-1; j_gene: TRBJ2-7; CDR3aa: CASSEAGGAREQYF; CDR3nt: TGTGCCAGCAGTGAAGCGGGGGGGGCTAGGGAGCAGTACTTC
len: 17; d_gene: TRBD2; abundance: NA; v_gene: TRBV4-1; j_gene: TRBJ2-1; CDR3aa: CASSLRVLAGGNNEQFF; CDR3nt: TGCGCCAGCAGCCTGAGAGTACTAGCGGGGGGCAACAATGAGCAGTTCTTC
len: 10; d_gene: NA; abundance: NA; v_gene: TRBV29-1; j_gene: TRBJ1-2; CDR3aa: CSPPLYGYTF; CDR3nt: TGCAGCCCCCCCCTCTATGGCTACACCTTC
len: 14; d_gene: NA; abundance: NA; v_gene: TRBV18; j_gene: TRBJ2-1; CDR3aa: CASSPGVAYNEQFF; CDR3nt: TGTGCCAGCTCACCGGGGGTGGCCTACAATGAGCAGTTCTTC
len: 14; d_gene: NA; abundance: NA; v_gene: TRBV19; j_gene: TRBJ1-4; CDR3aa: CASLGVPANEKLFF; CDR3nt: TGTGCCAGCCTCGGTGTTCCGGCTAATGAAAAACTGTTTTTT
len: 11; d_gene: NA; abundance: NA; v_gene: TRBV6-1; j_gene: TRBJ2-7; CDR3aa: CASIGAYEQYF; CDR3nt: TGTGCCAGCATTGGGGCCTACGAGCAGTACTTC
len: 15; d_gene: TRBD1; abundance: NA; v_gene: TRBV27; j_gene: TRBJ1-2; CDR3aa: CASSFSGQGAGGYTF; CDR3nt: TGTGCCAGCAGTTTTTCGGGACAGGGGGCGGGTGGCTACACCTTC
len: 13; d_gene: NA; abundance: NA; v_gene: TRBV2; j_gene: TRBJ1-2; CDR3aa: CASSEQGWHGYTF; CDR3nt: TGTGCCAGCAGTGAGCAGGGGTGGCATGGCTACACCTTC
len: 14; d_gene: NA; abundance: NA; v_gene: TRBV5-6; j_gene: TRBJ2-3; CDR3aa: CASSPGGPTDTQYF; CDR3nt: TGTGCCAGCAGCCCCGGCGGGCCGACAGATACGCAGTATTTT
len: 18; d_gene: NA; abundance: NA; v_gene: TRBV27; j_gene: TRBJ1-2; CDR3aa: CASSPLSRERLNDYGYTF; CDR3nt: TGTGCCAGCAGTCCTCTTTCCAGGGAAAGGCTAAATGACTATGGCTACACCTTC
len: 18; d_gene: TRBD2; abundance: NA; v_gene: TRBV4-1; j_gene: TRBJ2-2; CDR3aa: CASSQGPGTSGGTGELFF; CDR3nt: TGCGCCAGCAGCCAAGGACCGGGGACTAGCGGGGGCACCGGGGAGCTGTTTTTT
len: 13; d_gene: NA; abundance: NA; v_gene: TRBV6-5; j_gene: TRBJ1-1; CDR3aa: CASSYSRDTEAFF; CDR3nt: TGTGCCAGCAGTTACTCCAGGGACACTGAAGCTTTCTTT
len: 16; d_gene: NA; abundance: NA; v_gene: TRBV19; j_gene: TRBJ2-7; CDR3aa: CASSPKVGGGTGEQYF; CDR3nt: TGTGCCAGTAGTCCGAAGGTAGGAGGGGGCACTGGGGAGCAGTACTTC
len: 15; d_gene: NA; abundance: NA; v_gene: TRBV4-1; j_gene: TRBJ1-3; CDR3aa: CASSPRSDSGNTIYF; CDR3nt: TGCGCCAGCAGCCCTCGATCTGACTCTGGAAACACCATATATTTT
len: 14; d_gene: TRBD1; abundance: NA; v_gene: TRBV18; j_gene: TRBJ1-2; CDR3aa: CASSGTGKNYGYTF; CDR3nt: TGTGCCAGCTCCGGGACAGGGAAAAACTATGGCTACACCTTC
len: 14; d_gene: NA; abundance: NA; v_gene: TRBV5-1; j_gene: TRBJ2-6; CDR3aa: CASRGGIGANVLTF; CDR3nt: TGCGCCAGCAGGGGGGGAATAGGGGCCAACGTCCTGACTTTC
len: 13; d_gene: TRBD1; abundance: NA; v_gene: TRBV9; j_gene: TRBJ1-1; CDR3aa: CASSGQMNTEAFF; CDR3nt: TGTGCCAGCTCGGGACAGATGAACACTGAAGCTTTCTTT
len: 14; d_gene: NA; abundance: NA; v_gene: TRBV18; j_gene: TRBJ2-1; CDR3aa: CASSQGPSYNEQFF; CDR3nt: TGTGCCAGCTCGCAGGGTCCGTCTTACAATGAGCAGTTCTTC
len: 16; d_gene: NA; abundance: NA; v_gene: TRBV5-6; j_gene: TRBJ2-6; CDR3aa: CASSSQGYSGANVLTF; CDR3nt: TGTGCCAGCAGCTCCCAAGGGTATTCTGGGGCCAACGTCCTGACTTTC
len: 16; d_gene: NA; abundance: NA; v_gene: TRBV5-4; j_gene: TRBJ1-1; CDR3aa: CATNFGKNGGNTEAFF; CDR3nt: TGTGCCACGAATTTCGGCAAAAACGGGGGGAACACTGAAGCTTTCTTT
len: 14; d_gene: TRBD1; abundance: NA; v_gene: TRBV7-2; j_gene: TRBJ1-4; CDR3aa: CASSLAGQGGKLFF; CDR3nt: TGTGCCAGCAGCTTAGCGGGACAGGGAGGAAAACTGTTTTTT
len: 15; d_gene: NA; abundance: NA; v_gene: TRBV5-4; j_gene: TRBJ2-3; CDR3aa: CASSPSWGSTDTQYF; CDR3nt: TGTGCCAGCAGCCCCAGCTGGGGCAGCACAGATACGCAGTATTTT
len: 15; d_gene: TRBD1; abundance: NA; v_gene: TRBV28; j_gene: TRBJ2-7; CDR3aa: CASSPLGTGDYEQYF; CDR3nt: TGTGCCAGCAGTCCATTGGGGACAGGGGACTACGAGCAGTACTTC
len: 12; d_gene: NA; abundance: NA; v_gene: TRBV2; j_gene: TRBJ2-5; CDR3aa: CASSNRQETQYF; CDR3nt: TGTGCCAGCAGTAACAGGCAAGAGACCCAGTACTTC
len: 16; d_gene: TRBD1; abundance: NA; v_gene: TRBV6-6; j_gene: TRBJ1-5; CDR3aa: CASSTTGTGGSQPQHF; CDR3nt: TGTGCCAGCAGTACCACCGGGACAGGGGGCAGTCAGCCCCAGCATTTT
len: 14; d_gene: NA; abundance: few; v_gene: TRBV2; j_gene: TRBJ1-5; CDR3aa: CASSVGNPNQPQHF; CDR3nt: TGTGCCAGCAGTGTCGGGAACCCCAATCAGCCCCAGCATTTT
len: 14; d_gene: NA; abundance: NA; v_gene: TRBV6-4; j_gene: TRBJ2-2; CDR3aa: CASSVSGSTGELFF; CDR3nt: TGTGCCAGCAGTGTTTCGGGCAGCACCGGGGAGCTGTTTTTT
len: 15; d_gene: TRBD2; abundance: NA; v_gene: TRBV5-5; j_gene: TRBJ2-1; CDR3aa: CASSPQGGGYNEQFF; CDR3nt: TGTGCCAGCAGCCCCCAGGGCGGGGGGTACAATGAGCAGTTCTTC
len: 14; d_gene: NA; abundance: NA; v_gene: TRBV27; j_gene: TRBJ2-5; CDR3aa: CASSPGLRPETQYF; CDR3nt: TGTGCCAGCAGTCCGGGACTGCGGCCGGAGACCCAGTACTTC
len: 16; d_gene: NA; abundance: few; v_gene: TRBV5-1; j_gene: TRBJ1-6; CDR3aa: CASSLDRSSYNSPLHF; CDR3nt: TGCGCCAGCAGCTTGGACAGGAGCTCCTATAATTCACCCCTCCACTTT
len: 14; d_gene: NA; abundance: once; v_gene: TRBV10-3; j_gene: TRBJ1-5; CDR3aa: CAISPALGGQPQHF; CDR3nt: TGTGCCATCAGCCCTGCCCTGGGGGGCCAGCCCCAGCATTTT
len: 16; d_gene: NA; abundance: NA; v_gene: TRBV2; j_gene: TRBJ1-6; CDR3aa: CASSEGPPGAHSPLHF; CDR3nt: TGTGCCAGCAGTGAAGGGCCCCCAGGTGCTCATTCACCCCTCCACTTT
len: 15; d_gene: TRBD1; abundance: once; v_gene: TRBV12-5; j_gene: TRBJ2-2; CDR3aa: CASGPRDRVTGELFF; CDR3nt: TGTGCTAGTGGTCCCCGGGACAGGGTGACCGGGGAGCTGTTTTTT
len: 15; d_gene: NA; abundance: medium-sized; v_gene: TRBV27; j_gene: TRBJ1-6; CDR3aa: CASSFEQRTNSPLHF; CDR3nt: TGTGCCAGCAGTTTCGAGCAACGGACCAATTCACCCCTCCACTTT
len: 12; d_gene: NA; abundance: NA; v_gene: TRBV6-1; j_gene: TRBJ2-1; CDR3aa: CASSEDSPEQFF; CDR3nt: TGTGCCAGCAGTGAGGACAGCCCTGAGCAGTTCTTC
len: 15; d_gene: NA; abundance: NA; v_gene: TRBV5-1; j_gene: TRBJ2-3; CDR3aa: CASSLDGSRTDTQYF; CDR3nt: TGCGCCAGCAGCTTGGACGGTAGCCGCACAGATACGCAGTATTTT
len: 15; d_gene: NA; abundance: NA; v_gene: TRBV27; j_gene: TRBJ2-1; CDR3aa: CASSSGRRYSGEQFF; CDR3nt: TGTGCCAGCAGTTCGGGCAGGCGGTACTCGGGTGAGCAGTTCTTC
len: 16; d_gene: TRBD1; abundance: NA; v_gene: TRBV5-4; j_gene: TRBJ2-7; CDR3aa: CASSPGQGKVSYEQYF; CDR3nt: TGTGCCAGCAGCCCGGGACAGGGCAAGGTCTCCTACGAGCAGTACTTC
len: 15; d_gene: TRBD2; abundance: NA; v_gene: TRBV6-6; j_gene: TRBJ2-1; CDR3aa: CASSYGGGEYNEQFF; CDR3nt: TGTGCCAGCAGTTACGGGGGGGGAGAGTACAATGAGCAGTTCTTC
len: 14; d_gene: NA; abundance: NA; v_gene: TRBV30; j_gene: TRBJ1-2; CDR3aa: CAWDGQFSVYGYTF; CDR3nt: TGTGCCTGGGATGGACAGTTCAGTGTCTATGGCTACACCTTC
len: 14; d_gene: NA; abundance: NA; v_gene: TRBV4-1; j_gene: TRBJ1-1; CDR3aa: CASSGPTVGTEAFF; CDR3nt: TGCGCCAGCAGCGGACCCACGGTGGGCACTGAAGCTTTCTTT
len: 11; d_gene: NA; abundance: few; v_gene: TRBV2; j_gene: TRBJ2-7; CDR3aa: CASSAVSEQYF; CDR3nt: TGTGCCAGCAGTGCCGTTTCCGAGCAGTACTTC
len: 13; d_gene: NA; abundance: NA; v_gene: TRBV5-6; j_gene: TRBJ2-3; CDR3aa: CASSLGSTDTQYF; CDR3nt: TGTGCCAGCAGCTTAGGAAGCACAGATACGCAGTATTTT
len: 15; d_gene: TRBD1; abundance: NA; v_gene: TRBV5-1; j_gene: TRBJ1-1; CDR3aa: CASSLDGDSNTEAFF; CDR3nt: TGCGCCAGCAGCTTGGATGGGGACAGTAACACTGAAGCTTTCTTT
len: 13; d_gene: NA; abundance: once; v_gene: TRBV7-8; j_gene: TRBJ1-1; CDR3aa: CASSTAGTPEAFF; CDR3nt: TGTGCCAGCAGCACTGCCGGGACACCGGAAGCTTTCTTT
len: 16; d_gene: NA; abundance: NA; v_gene: TRBV28; j_gene: TRBJ1-1; CDR3aa: CASSFRSFLENTEAFF; CDR3nt: TGTGCCAGCAGTTTTCGCAGTTTCCTGGAAAACACTGAAGCTTTCTTT
len: 13; d_gene: NA; abundance: NA; v_gene: TRBV15; j_gene: TRBJ2-5; CDR3aa: CATSTSKGETQYF; CDR3nt: TGTGCCACCAGCACTTCAAAGGGGGAGACCCAGTACTTC
len: 15; d_gene: NA; abundance: few; v_gene: TRBV11-2; j_gene: TRBJ2-3; CDR3aa: CASSSFPMGTDTQYF; CDR3nt: TGTGCCAGCAGCTCCTTCCCCATGGGCACAGATACGCAGTATTTT